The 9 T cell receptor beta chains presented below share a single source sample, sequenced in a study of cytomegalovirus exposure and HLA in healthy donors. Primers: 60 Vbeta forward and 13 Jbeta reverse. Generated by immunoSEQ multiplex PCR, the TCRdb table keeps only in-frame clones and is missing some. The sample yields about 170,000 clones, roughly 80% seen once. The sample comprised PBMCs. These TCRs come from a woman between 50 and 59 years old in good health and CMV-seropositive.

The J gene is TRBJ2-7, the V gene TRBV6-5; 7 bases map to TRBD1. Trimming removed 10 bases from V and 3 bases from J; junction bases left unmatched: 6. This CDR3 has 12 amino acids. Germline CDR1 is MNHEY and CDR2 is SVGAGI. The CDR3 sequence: CATGTAIYEQYF. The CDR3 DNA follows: TGTGCCACCGGGACAGCGATCTACGAGCAGTACTTC.

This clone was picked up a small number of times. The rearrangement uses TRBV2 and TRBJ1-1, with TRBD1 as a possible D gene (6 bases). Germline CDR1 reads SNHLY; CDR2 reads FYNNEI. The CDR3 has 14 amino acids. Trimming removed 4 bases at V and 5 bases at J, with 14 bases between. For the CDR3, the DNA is TGTGCCAGCAGTGTATTAAAGAGGGGGACTGAAGCTTTCTTT. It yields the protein CASSVLKRGTEAFF.

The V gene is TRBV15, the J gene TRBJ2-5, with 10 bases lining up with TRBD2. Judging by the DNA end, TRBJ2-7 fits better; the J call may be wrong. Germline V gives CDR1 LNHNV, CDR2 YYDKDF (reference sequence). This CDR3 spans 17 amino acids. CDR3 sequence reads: CATSTLIPSGSSYEQYF. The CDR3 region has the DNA TGTGCCACCAGCACCCTCATCCCTAGCGGGAGCTCCTACGAGCAGTACTTC.

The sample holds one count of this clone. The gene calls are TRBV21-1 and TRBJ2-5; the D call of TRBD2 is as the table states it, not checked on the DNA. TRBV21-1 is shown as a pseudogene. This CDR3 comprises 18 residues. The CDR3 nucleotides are TGTGCCAGCAGCAAAATTTTTTGGCGGGGGGACTCCCAAGAGACCCAGTACTTC. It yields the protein CASSKIFWRGDSQETQYF.

The CDR3 DNA is TGTGCCAGCAGTGAATGGTCCGGGACAGGGTTCGCCGCTGGCTACACCTTC. It encodes CASSEWSGTGFAAGYTF. The V gene is TRBV25-1, the J gene TRBJ1-2; 9 nucleotides agree with TRBD1. CDR3 length: 17 residues. The trim removed 1 base at V and 7 bases at J, leaving 13 bases unmatched. Germline CDR1 is MGHDK and CDR2 is SYGVNS.

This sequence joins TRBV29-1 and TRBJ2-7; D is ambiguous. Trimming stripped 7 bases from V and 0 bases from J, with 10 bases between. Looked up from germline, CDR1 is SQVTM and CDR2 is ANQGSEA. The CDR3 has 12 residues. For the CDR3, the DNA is TGCAGCGCCTCGTCTCCCTCCTACGAGCAGTACTTC. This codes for CSASSPSYEQYF.

The CDR3 nucleotides are TGTGCCAGCAGCGCCCTGGACAGTCCCGGTGAAAAACTGTTTTTT. Its protein is CASSALDSPGEKLFF. The chain links TRBV9 to TRBJ1-4; maybe TRBD1 (6 bases). The germline CDR1 and CDR2 sequences are SGDLS and YYNGEE. This CDR3 is 15 amino acids long. Trimming took off 3 bases at V and 7 bases at J, with 16 bases between the two ends.

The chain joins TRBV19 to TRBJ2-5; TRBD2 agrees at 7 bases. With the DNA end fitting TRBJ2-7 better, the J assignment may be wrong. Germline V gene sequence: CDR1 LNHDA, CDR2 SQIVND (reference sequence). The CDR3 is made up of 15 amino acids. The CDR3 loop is CASSMYVGGTHEQYF. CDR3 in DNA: TGTGCCAGTAGTATGTACGTGGGAGGGACCCACGAGCAGTACTTC.

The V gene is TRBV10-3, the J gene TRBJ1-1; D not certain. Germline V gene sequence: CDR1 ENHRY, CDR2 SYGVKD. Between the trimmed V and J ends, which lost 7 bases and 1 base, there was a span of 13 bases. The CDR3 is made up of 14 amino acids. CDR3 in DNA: TGTGCCATCAATGCCGCCAACTGGAACACTGAAGCTTTCTTT. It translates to CAINAANWNTEAFF.